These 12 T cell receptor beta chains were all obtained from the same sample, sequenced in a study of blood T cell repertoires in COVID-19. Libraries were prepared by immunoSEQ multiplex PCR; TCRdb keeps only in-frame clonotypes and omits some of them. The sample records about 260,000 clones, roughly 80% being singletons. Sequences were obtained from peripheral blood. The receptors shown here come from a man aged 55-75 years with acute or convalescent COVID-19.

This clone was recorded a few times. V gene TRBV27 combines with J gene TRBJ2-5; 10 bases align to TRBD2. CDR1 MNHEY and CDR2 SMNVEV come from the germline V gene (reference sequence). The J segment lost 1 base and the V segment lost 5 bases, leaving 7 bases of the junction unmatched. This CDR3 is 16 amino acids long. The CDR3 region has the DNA TGTGCCAGCAGTGCCTATAGCGGGGGGCCCCAAGAGACCCAGTACTTC. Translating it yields CASSAYSGGPQETQYF.

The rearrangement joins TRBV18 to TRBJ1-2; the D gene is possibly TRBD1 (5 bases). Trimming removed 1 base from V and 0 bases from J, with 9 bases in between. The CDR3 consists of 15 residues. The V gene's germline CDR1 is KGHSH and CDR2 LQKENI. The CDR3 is CASSPQGNPNYGYTF. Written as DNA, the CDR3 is TGTGCCAGCTCACCACAGGGGAACCCTAACTATGGCTACACCTTC.

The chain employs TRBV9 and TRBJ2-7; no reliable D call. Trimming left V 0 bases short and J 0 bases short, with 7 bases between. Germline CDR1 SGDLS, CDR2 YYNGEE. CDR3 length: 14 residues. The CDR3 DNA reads TGTGCCAGCAGCGTAGTCCCAGACTCCTACGAGCAGTACTTC. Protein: CASSVVPDSYEQYF.

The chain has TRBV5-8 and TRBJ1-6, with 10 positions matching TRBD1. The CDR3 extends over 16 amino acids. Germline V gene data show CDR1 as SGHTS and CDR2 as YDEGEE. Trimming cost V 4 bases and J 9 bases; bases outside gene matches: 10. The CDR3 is CASSIRQGAFGSPLHF. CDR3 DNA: TGTGCCAGCAGCATTCGACAGGGGGCCTTCGGTTCACCCCTCCACTTT.

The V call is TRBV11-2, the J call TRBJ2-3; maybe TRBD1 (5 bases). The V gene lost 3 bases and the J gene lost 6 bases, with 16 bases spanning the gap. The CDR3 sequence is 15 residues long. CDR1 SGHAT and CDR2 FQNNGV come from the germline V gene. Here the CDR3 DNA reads TGTGCCAGCAGCTTGCGTGGGGCTCAATACGATACGCAGTATTTT. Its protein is CASSLRGAQYDTQYF. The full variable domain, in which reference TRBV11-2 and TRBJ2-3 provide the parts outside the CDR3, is EAGVAQSPRYKIIEKRQSVAFWCNPISGHATLYWYQQILGQGPKLLIQFQNNGVVDDSQLPKDRFSAERLKGVDSTLKIQPAKLEDSAVYLCASSLRGAQYDTQYFGPGTRLTVL.

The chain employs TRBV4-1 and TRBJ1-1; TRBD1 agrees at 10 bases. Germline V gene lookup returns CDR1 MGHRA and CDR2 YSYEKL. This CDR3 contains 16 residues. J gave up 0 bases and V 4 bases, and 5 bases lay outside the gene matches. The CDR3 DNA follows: TGCGCCAGCAGCCGGCGGGACAGGGGAATGAACACTGAAGCTTTCTTT. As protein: CASSRRDRGMNTEAFF.

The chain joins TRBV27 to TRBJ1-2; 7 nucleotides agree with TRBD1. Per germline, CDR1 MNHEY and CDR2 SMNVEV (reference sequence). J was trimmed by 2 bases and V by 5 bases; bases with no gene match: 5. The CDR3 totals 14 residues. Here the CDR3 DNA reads TGTGCCAGCAGTCCGACAGGGTGGAACTATGGCTACACCTTC. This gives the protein CASSPTGWNYGYTF.

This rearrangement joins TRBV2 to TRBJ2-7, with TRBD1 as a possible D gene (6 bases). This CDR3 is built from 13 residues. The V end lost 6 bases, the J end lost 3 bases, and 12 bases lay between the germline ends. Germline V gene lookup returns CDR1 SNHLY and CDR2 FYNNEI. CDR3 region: CASRGTTHYEQYF. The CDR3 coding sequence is TGTGCCAGCAGGGGGACAACCCACTACGAGCAGTACTTC.

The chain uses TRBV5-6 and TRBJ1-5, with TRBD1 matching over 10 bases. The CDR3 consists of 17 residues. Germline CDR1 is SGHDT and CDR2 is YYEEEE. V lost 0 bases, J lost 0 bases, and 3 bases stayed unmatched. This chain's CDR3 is CASSLGTGGYSNQPQHF. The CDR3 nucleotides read TGTGCCAGCAGCTTGGGGACAGGGGGATATAGCAATCAGCCCCAGCATTTT.

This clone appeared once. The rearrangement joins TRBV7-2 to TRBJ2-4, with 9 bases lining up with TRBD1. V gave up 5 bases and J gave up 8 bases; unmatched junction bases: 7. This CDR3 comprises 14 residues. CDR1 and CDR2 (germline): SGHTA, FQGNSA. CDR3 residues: CASSTTGGGYIQYF. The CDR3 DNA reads TGTGCCAGCAGCACTACAGGGGGCGGATACATTCAGTACTTC.

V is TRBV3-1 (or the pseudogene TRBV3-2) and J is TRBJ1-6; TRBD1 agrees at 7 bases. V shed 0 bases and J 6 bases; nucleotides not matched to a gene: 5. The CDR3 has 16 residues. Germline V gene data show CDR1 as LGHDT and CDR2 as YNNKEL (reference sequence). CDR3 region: CASSQETDRPNSPLHF. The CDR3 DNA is TGTGCCAGCAGCCAAGAAACGGACAGGCCTAATTCACCCCTCCACTTT.

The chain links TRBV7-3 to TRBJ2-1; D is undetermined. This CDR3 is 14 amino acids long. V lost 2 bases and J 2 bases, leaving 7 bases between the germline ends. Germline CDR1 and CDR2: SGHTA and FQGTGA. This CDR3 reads CASSLDSTYNEQFF. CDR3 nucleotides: TGTGCCAGCAGCTTAGACTCTACCTACAATGAGCAGTTCTTC. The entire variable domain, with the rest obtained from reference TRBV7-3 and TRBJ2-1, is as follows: GAGVSQTPSNKVTEKGKYVELRCDPISGHTALYWYRQSLGQGPEFLIYFQGTGAADDSGLPNDRFFAVRPEGSVSTLKIQRTERGDSAVYLCASSLDSTYNEQFFGPGTRLTVL.